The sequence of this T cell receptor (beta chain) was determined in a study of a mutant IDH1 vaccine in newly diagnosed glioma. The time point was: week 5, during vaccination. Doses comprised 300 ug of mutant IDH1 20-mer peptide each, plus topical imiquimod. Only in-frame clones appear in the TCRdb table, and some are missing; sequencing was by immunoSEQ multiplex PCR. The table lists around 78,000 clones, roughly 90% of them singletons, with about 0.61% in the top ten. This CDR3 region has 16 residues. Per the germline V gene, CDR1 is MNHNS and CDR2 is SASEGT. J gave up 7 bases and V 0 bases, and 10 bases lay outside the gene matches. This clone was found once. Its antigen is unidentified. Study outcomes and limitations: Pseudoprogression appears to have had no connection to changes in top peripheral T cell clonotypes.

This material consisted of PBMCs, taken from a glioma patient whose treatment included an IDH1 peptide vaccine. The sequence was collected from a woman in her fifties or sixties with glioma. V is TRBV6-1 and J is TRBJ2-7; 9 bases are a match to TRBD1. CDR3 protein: CASSEAPIQGAGEQYF. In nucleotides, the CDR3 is TGTGCCAGCAGTGAAGCGCCAATACAGGGGGCTGGGGAGCAGTACTTC.